This passage covers 25 T cell receptor beta chains from one sample sequenced in a study of monozygotic twins with inflammatory bowel disease. TCRdb re-called the 5' RACE reads and catalogs CDR3 proteins one per entry, DNA excluded. The data include about 300,000 distinct CDR3 sequences; the top ten clones carry approximately 5.9%. The specimen sequenced was blood. The receptors stem from a human donor with ulcerative colitis or Crohn's disease, or a healthy co-twin of an affected twin (not recorded which).

The chain employs TRBV5-1 and TRBJ2-1; the TCRdb D gene call, TRBD1, has no DNA to confirm it. CDR1 is SGHRS, CDR2 YFSETQ, per germline. This CDR3 region has 14 residues. CDR3 amino acids: CASSLNTGVNEQFF.

The chain links TRBV3-1 to TRBJ2-7; TCRdb picks TRBD1, but there is no DNA to check that call. Germline loops: CDR1 LGHDT, CDR2 YNNKEL (reference sequence). The CDR3 consists of 17 residues. This chain's CDR3 is CASSQVLWTGSSYEQYF.

This chain joins TRBV28 and TRBJ2-7; checking the TCRdb D call of TRBD1 is not possible without DNA. The CDR3 contains 15 residues. In germline, CDR1 is MDHEN, CDR2 SYDVKM. This chain's CDR3 is CASSQTGRVSYEQYF.

This sequence joins TRBV6-2 or TRBV6-3 and TRBJ2-2. CDR1 is MNHEY and CDR2 is SVGEGT in the germline V gene. The CDR3 is 12 amino acids. The CDR3 is CASSYSRRELFF.

This chain uses TRBV6-6 with TRBJ2-3. The V gene's germline CDR1 is MNHNY and CDR2 SVGAGI (reference sequence). CDR3 length equals 13 residues. This CDR3 is CASSTLGTDTQYF.

The V gene is TRBV7-6, the J gene TRBJ2-7; TCRdb designates TRBD1, a call that cannot be tested without DNA. The CDR3 covers 15 residues. Germline-derived CDR1 and CDR2 are SGHVS and FNYEAQ. The CDR3 loop is CASSPKTVNTYEQYF.

This rearrangement joins TRBV10-3 to TRBJ2-7. The CDR3 runs 11 residues. From germline, CDR1 is ENHRY and CDR2 SYGVKD. The CDR3 loop reads CAISESWTVLF.

The gene calls are TRBV12-3 or TRBV12-4 and TRBJ2-1; TCRdb outputs TRBD2, but without DNA this stays unchecked. The CDR3 has 13 amino acids. CDR3 amino acids: CASSLGEAGEQFF.

V and J are TRBV5-1 and TRBJ2-5; TCRdb picks TRBD1, but there is no DNA to check that call. This CDR3 comprises 14 residues. CDR1 is SGHRS and CDR2 is YFSETQ in the germline V gene. CDR3 protein: CASSLGGTRETQYF.

The chain joins TRBV20-1 to TRBJ2-1. The CDR3 loop spans 12 amino acids. Germline loops: CDR1 DFQATT, CDR2 SNEGSKA (reference sequence). The chain's CDR3 is CSARPFHNEQFF.

Here the CDR3 reads CASSNSKVGYEQYF. This chain uses TRBV6-6 with TRBJ2-7. From germline, CDR1 is MNHNY and CDR2 SVGAGI (reference sequence). CDR3 length equals 14 residues.

This chain connects TRBV20-1 to TRBJ2-1. The CDR3 extends over 13 amino acids. Per the germline V gene, CDR1 is DFQATT and CDR2 is SNEGSKA (reference sequence). The CDR3 loop is CSAARSTNNEQFF.

The chain has TRBV6-5 and TRBJ2-1; lacking DNA, the TRBD1 call made by TCRdb goes unchecked. The CDR3 runs 12 residues. Germline CDR1 reads MNHEY; CDR2 reads SVGAGI. The chain's CDR3 is CAGSYAGTAFFF.

The chain employs TRBV7-2 and TRBJ2-7; no DNA is available, so the TRBD2 call from TCRdb remains unchecked. Germline assignment: CDR1 SGHTA and CDR2 FQGNSA. This CDR3 has 17 amino acids. CDR3 amino acids: CASSKPLPTSGGNEQYF.

This chain links TRBV20-1 with TRBJ2-1; absent DNA, TCRdb's TRBD1 call cannot be checked. CDR3 length: 15 amino acids. Germline CDR1 and CDR2: DFQATT and SNEGSKA (reference sequence). The CDR3 sequence is CSAHPRQGRGSEQFF.

The chain couples TRBV7-6 to TRBJ2-6. The length of the CDR3 is 14 residues. Germline V lookup: CDR1 SGHVS, CDR2 FNYEAQ. The CDR3 sequence: CASARNSGANVLTF.

V usage is TRBV12-3 or TRBV12-4 and J usage is TRBJ2-1; TCRdb selects TRBD1, and the lack of DNA leaves this call unchecked. The CDR3 is 15 residues long. CDR3 region: CASTPGDRGYNEQFF.

The chain couples TRBV5-1 to TRBJ2-1; without DNA, the TCRdb call of TRBD1 cannot be checked. Looked up from germline, CDR1 is SGHRS and CDR2 is YFSETQ. CDR3 length: 15 residues. The CDR3 protein is CASSLGQGANDEQFF.

The CDR3 here is CASSLGGAQYNEQFF. This rearrangement joins TRBV7-2 to TRBJ2-1; the TCRdb call, TRBD1, lacks DNA for checking. CDR1 and CDR2 from the germline V gene are SGHTA and FQGNSA. CDR3 size: 15 residues. Variable domain in full (rest from reference TRBV7-2 and TRBJ2-1): GAGVSQSPSNKVTEKGKDVELRCDPISGHTALYWYRQSLGQGLEFLIYFQGNSAPDKSGLPSDRFSAERTGGSVSTLTIQRTQQEDSAVYLCASSLGGAQYNEQFFGPGTRLTVL.

The chain is built from TRBV27 and TRBJ1-2; TCRdb's assignment of TRBD1 cannot be checked, as there is no DNA. The CDR3 runs 14 residues. Germline V gene data show CDR1 as MNHEY and CDR2 as SMNVEV (reference sequence). The CDR3 loop is CASSYWGQGYGYTF.

The rearrangement joins TRBV12-3 or TRBV12-4 to TRBJ1-4; TCRdb proposes TRBD1, but this gene call is untestable without DNA. The length of the CDR3 is 15 residues. Here the CDR3 reads CASRYRQGQGEKLFF.

Here the CDR3 reads CSARDPGGQGNNSPLHF. The rearrangement joins TRBV20-1 to TRBJ1-6; absent DNA, TCRdb's TRBD1 call cannot be checked. CDR1 is DFQATT, CDR2 SNEGSKA, per germline (reference sequence). This CDR3 spans 17 amino acids.

V and J are TRBV19 and TRBJ1-1; checking the TCRdb D call of TRBD1 is not possible without DNA. The CDR3 loop spans 12 amino acids. In germline, CDR1 is LNHDA, CDR2 SQIVND (reference sequence). CDR3 loop: CASSNTQGAAFF.

The J gene is TRBJ2-1, the V gene TRBV7-2; TCRdb outputs TRBD2, but without DNA this stays unchecked. CDR3 size: 16 residues. The germline V gene has CDR1 SGHTA and CDR2 FQGNSA. This CDR3 reads CASSKRPAVGTNEQFF.

The rearrangement links TRBV14 to TRBJ2-1. The V gene's germline CDR1 is SGHDN and CDR2 FVKESK. The CDR3 contains 15 residues. The CDR3 spells CASSQQGISYNEQFF.